This TCR beta chain emerged from a study of cytomegalovirus exposure and HLA in healthy donors. In the PCR, 60 Vbeta and 13 Jbeta primers were used. The method was immunoSEQ multiplex PCR; TCRdb's version includes in-frame clones alone and lacks a portion of them. The profile shows 150,000 or so clones, roughly three quarters of them singletons. Study-level results: A list of approximately 160 TCR beta chains associated with cytomegalovirus was given. Later on, a genetic analysis was performed. It linked a missense variant in DCLRE1C with V- and J-gene trimming of TCR beta. Earlier analysis yielded a pattern in which most TCR beta V segments were productive about 90% or about 30% of the time. The dataset shows that most TCR sequences were rare, while some public TCRs occurred in many donors.

This CDR3 spans 15 amino acids. The J segment lost 5 bases and the V segment lost 5 bases, leaving 6 bases of the junction unmatched. Germline V gene sequence: CDR1 MNHEY, CDR2 SMNVEV (reference sequence). Details on this clone: Antigen: not known.

The chain recombines TRBV27 with TRBJ2-2, with 9 bases matching TRBD1. The sample was PBMCs. This TCR derives from a man aged 30-40 years in good health and CMV-seropositive. Written as DNA, the CDR3 is TGTGCCAGCAGTCCATACAGGGGGCTGACCGGGGAGCTGTTTTTT. Its translation: CASSPYRGLTGELFF.